This TCR beta chain emerged from a study of blood T cell repertoires in COVID-19. For the study at large: Some COVID-19 samples were acute and others convalescent; all came from the United States, Italy and Spain. Sample material is recorded as cDNA or gDNA derived from T cells, B-cell-depleted T cells, or PBMCs.

V lost 4 bases and J 6 bases, leaving 19 bases between the germline ends. The CDR3 length is 15 residues. Germline-derived CDR1 and CDR2 are MNHEY and SVGAGI. Authors' analysis steps: How many nucleated cells were present was estimated from reference gene primer amplification. Using immunoSEQ multiplex PCR, the repertoire was profiled, and TCRdb retains in-frame clones only, with some absent. The DNA gave D and trimming, while V, J and clone size come from that table. Seen here are fewer than 300,000 clones, less than 85% observed once, and the top ten hold about 3%. The rearrangement joins TRBV6-5 to TRBJ2-7; possibly TRBD2 for D (6 bases). This receptor was taken from a woman between 18 and 30 years old with acute or convalescent COVID-19. The sequenced material came from peripheral blood. The CDR3 sequence is CASSSPTDYLGEQYF. The CDR3 DNA is TGTGCCAGCAGTTCCCCCACGGACTATCTCGGCGAGCAGTACTTC.